The 23 T cell receptor beta chains given below trace back to one sample, sequenced in a study of T cells in Graves' hyperthyroidism and ophthalmopathy. From RNA transcripts, TCR beta CDR3 regions were amplified. With the HTBI primer set, the TCR CDR3 went through a first round of RT-PCR. TCRdb used MiXCR to reprocess the multiplex PCR reads, holding one entry per CDR3 protein. The data show 700,000 or so distinct CDR3 sequences, about 14% seen once. The sample taken for sequencing was blood. The source is a woman between 45 and 65 years old with Graves' ophthalmopathy.

This clonotype was seen many times. The V and J genes are TRBV18 and TRBJ2-2, with D uncertain. This CDR3 region has 16 residues. Germline assignment: CDR1 KGHSH and CDR2 LQKENI. Trimming took off 2 bases at V and 8 bases at J, with 18 bases between the two ends. In DNA, the CDR3 is TGTGCCAGCTCACCAGCGGAACACTCGGTGGCGGGGGAGCTGTTTTTT. It specifies CASSPAEHSVAGELFF.

This clonotype was seen at least ten times. The chain recombines TRBV30 with TRBJ1-1; D gene uncertain. V lost 0 bases and J lost 1, with 6 bases in between. This CDR3 is 13 amino acids long. Germline assignment: CDR1 GTSNPN and CDR2 SVGIG (reference sequence). The CDR3 nucleotides read TGTGCCTGGAGTGTTGGAGGGAACACTGAAGCTTTCTTT. The encoded protein is CAWSVGGNTEAFF.

The sample holds many counts of this clonotype. The V call is TRBV24-1, the J call TRBJ2-1; TRBD2 might be the D (6 bases). V was cut by 3 bases and J by 0 bases, with 11 bases left in between. The CDR3 extends over 16 amino acids. Germline V lookup: CDR1 KGHDR, CDR2 SFDVKD. CDR3 DNA: TGTGCCACCAGTGATGTAGACGGGAGCTCCTACAATGAGCAGTTCTTC. Translated, it gives CATSDVDGSSYNEQFF.

This clonotype was counted between two and nine times. The J gene is TRBJ1-4, the V gene TRBV30; D unresolved. The CDR3 totals 13 residues. The germline gives CDR1 GTSNPN, CDR2 SVGIG (reference sequence). Trimming took off 7 bases at V and 0 bases at J, with 9 bases between the two ends. This CDR3 reads CALQQATNEKLFF. In nucleotides, the CDR3 is TGTGCCTTACAGCAGGCAACTAATGAAAAACTGTTTTTT.

This clonotype was detected only a few times. The chain couples TRBV7-9 to TRBJ2-4; 10 bases agree with TRBD2. The CDR3 covers 16 residues. With 1 base clipped from V and 7 bases from J, the junction kept 7 bases outside the gene matches. Germline V gives CDR1 SEHNR, CDR2 FQNEAQ (reference sequence). CDR3 sequence (DNA): TGTGCCAGCAGCTTAGACCCGAAGCGGGAGGGGAACATTCAGTACTTC. This translates into CASSLDPKREGNIQYF.

This clonotype came up many times. The chain has TRBV10-3 and TRBJ2-7, with 8 nucleotides matching TRBD1. CDR3 length: 15 residues. CDR1 is ENHRY and CDR2 is SYGVKD in the germline V gene. The trim removed 3 bases at V and 0 bases at J, leaving 4 bases unmatched. CDR3 coding DNA: TGTGCCATCAGTGACGCGACAGGGGCCTCCTACGAGCAGTACTTC. This codes for CAISDATGASYEQYF.

The genes are TRBV24-1 and TRBJ1-4; D ambiguous. V lost 2 bases and J 7 bases, leaving 10 bases between the germline ends. Germline V CDR1 and CDR2: KGHDR, SFDVKD. This CDR3 spans 14 amino acids. The CDR3 nucleotides are TGTGCCACCAGTGATTCCCTGGGAGGTGAAAAACTGTTTTTT. It codes for CATSDSLGGEKLFF.

The V gene is TRBV20-1, the J gene TRBJ2-6; maybe TRBD2 (5 bases). Germline V gene lookup returns CDR1 DFQATT and CDR2 SNEGSKA (reference sequence). This CDR3 has 15 amino acids. The CDR3: CSSYVGSSGANVLTF. CDR3 nucleotides: TGCAGCTCTTACGTTGGGAGCTCTGGGGCCAACGTCCTGACTTTC.

There are many counts of this clonotype. The V gene is TRBV28, the J gene TRBJ2-4; D gene unclear. The CDR3 runs 19 residues. V was shortened by 4 bases and J by 3 bases, with 25 bases between the two germline ends. Germline V gene lookup returns CDR1 MDHEN and CDR2 SYDVKM. CDR3 in amino acids: CASSSHRQTKDGVKNIQYF. CDR3 nucleotides: TGTGCCAGCAGTTCCCACCGACAAACGAAAGATGGGGTCAAAAACATTCAGTACTTC.

There are many counts of this clonotype. The chain uses TRBV12-3 or TRBV12-4 and TRBJ1-6; 7 positions match TRBD1. This CDR3 has 14 amino acids. The junction had 1 base not matched to a gene; V was cut back by 2 bases and J by 6 bases. The CDR3 region is CASSLTGANSPLHF. DNA for the CDR3: TGTGCCAGCAGTTTAACAGGGGCTAATTCACCCCTCCACTTT.

This clonotype occurred a few times. J is TRBJ2-4 and V is TRBV12-3 or TRBV12-4; no firm D call. This CDR3 is built from 14 residues. V dropped 6 bases and J dropped 0 bases, with 9 bases sitting between them. DNA of the CDR3: TGTGCCAGCAGCCCCTGGATAGCCAAAAACATTCAGTACTTC. Its protein product is CASSPWIAKNIQYF.

Turning to this clonotype: This may stem from a read error, because a much larger clone lies one nucleotide away. The chain uses TRBV11-2 and TRBJ2-5, with D hard to call. This CDR3 is built from 13 residues. V was trimmed by 5 bases and J by 5 bases, leaving 12 bases between them. Per germline, CDR1 SGHAT and CDR2 FQNNGV. The CDR3 sequence: CASSQFSSETQYF. The CDR3 DNA sequence: TGTGCCAGCAGCCAGTTTTCTAGTGAGACCCAGTACTTC.

This clonotype was detected many times. The genes are TRBV2 and TRBJ2-5; TRBD2 matches 8 bases. CDR3 length: 13 residues. Germline CDR1 SNHLY, CDR2 FYNNEI. V was clipped by 2 bases and J by 4 bases; unmatched bases: 0. The CDR3: CASSELAGETQYF. Here the CDR3 DNA reads TGTGCCAGCAGTGAACTAGCGGGAGAGACCCAGTACTTC.

This clonotype was counted a few times. V usage is TRBV30 and J usage is TRBJ2-1; 9 bases match TRBD2. CDR3 size: 13 residues. The V gene end was trimmed by 7 bases and the J gene end by 8 bases; junction bases not matched to a gene: 9. Germline CDR1 GTSNPN, CDR2 SVGIG (reference sequence). The CDR3 loop reads CASRGGRAHEQFF. CDR3 coding DNA: TGTGCCTCCCGAGGCGGGAGGGCGCATGAGCAGTTCTTC.

This clonotype was detected ten times or more. J is TRBJ1-4 and V is TRBV20-1; 7 positions agree with TRBD1. The CDR3 extends over 13 amino acids. Germline V lookup: CDR1 DFQATT, CDR2 SNEGSKA (reference sequence). V trimming: 5 bases; J trimming: 1 base; junction bases outside the gene matches: 1. The CDR3 bases are TGCAGTGCTTACAGGGGAACTAATGAAAAACTGTTTTTT. It yields the protein CSAYRGTNEKLFF.

This clonotype occurred many times. V and J are TRBV20-1 and TRBJ2-1; D might be TRBD1 or TRBD2, each matching 5 bases. Germline V CDR1 and CDR2: DFQATT, SNEGSKA (reference sequence). The V end lost 6 bases, the J end lost 5 bases, and 17 bases lay between the germline ends. The CDR3 extends over 14 amino acids. CDR3 DNA sequence: TGCAGTGCAGCACGGGACGGGGTAAACAATGAGCAGTTCTTC. Its protein is CSAARDGVNNEQFF.

This clonotype was recorded many times. The chain employs TRBV6-1 and TRBJ1-5; 10 bases agree with TRBD1. The germline V gene has CDR1 MNHNS and CDR2 SASEGT. This CDR3 is 15 amino acids long. With 6 bases clipped from V and 4 bases from J, the junction kept 6 bases outside the gene matches. The CDR3 loop reads CASRDTGQGNQPQHF. The CDR3, as DNA: TGTGCCAGCAGAGACACGGGACAGGGGAATCAGCCCCAGCATTTT.

J is TRBJ2-1 and V is TRBV6-1; a weak D match, TRBD1 (6 bases). V lost 3 bases and J lost 6, with 12 bases in between. CDR1 MNHNS and CDR2 SASEGT come from the germline V gene. This CDR3 has 14 amino acids. In DNA, the CDR3 is TGTGCCAGCAGTGACGCCGGCAGGGGCAATGAGCAGTTCTTC. Protein sequence: CASSDAGRGNEQFF.

This clonotype was found many times. V is TRBV6-1 and J is TRBJ1-1, with D perhaps matching TRBD1 (5 bases). The CDR3 extends over 15 amino acids. V was clipped by 6 bases and J by 0 bases, with 14 bases between them. Per germline, CDR1 MNHNS and CDR2 SASEGT. DNA of the CDR3: TGTGCCAGCAGCCTCCCAGAGGGGTTGAACACTGAAGCTTTCTTT. Translated: CASSLPEGLNTEAFF.

The table lists this clonotype with many counts. This rearrangement joins TRBV24-1 to TRBJ2-7; 8 bases line up with TRBD1. The V and J ends lost 4 bases and 2 bases, in that order; junction bases with no gene match: 6. CDR1 KGHDR and CDR2 SFDVKD come from the germline V gene. CDR3 length: 15 amino acids. The CDR3, as DNA: TGTGCCACCAGTGAAGGGACAGGTCGAGCCTACGAGCAGTACTTC. Its protein product is CATSEGTGRAYEQYF.

This sequence joins TRBV12-3 or TRBV12-4 and TRBJ1-6, with D unclear. With 3 bases removed from V and 4 bases from J, the gap between germline ends came to 10 bases. The CDR3 has 15 amino acids. Written as DNA, the CDR3 is TGTGCCAGCAGTTTTTCAGGAAAGTATAATTCACCCCTCCACTTT. Its protein product is CASSFSGKYNSPLHF.

This sequence joins TRBV18 and TRBJ2-1, with a weak D call TRBD2 (5 bases). The CDR3 has 18 residues. Per germline, CDR1 KGHSH and CDR2 LQKENI. The V end was cut by 3 bases, the J end by 2 bases, with 20 bases between. The CDR3 coding sequence is TGTGCCAGCTCACCTACCTCGGGGAGCTTTAAAACCTACAATGAGCAGTTCTTC. It specifies CASSPTSGSFKTYNEQFF.

This clonotype was observed once. The gene calls are TRBV6-2 or TRBV6-3 and TRBJ1-6; 8 bases are a match to TRBD1. Germline V CDR1 and CDR2: MNHEY, SVGEGT. Unmatched junction bases numbered 7, after V lost 8 bases and J lost 10 bases. This CDR3 region has 13 residues. CDR3 in amino acids: CASLQTGVSPLHF. The CDR3 DNA follows: TGTGCCAGCCTTCAGACAGGGGTGTCACCCCTCCACTTT.